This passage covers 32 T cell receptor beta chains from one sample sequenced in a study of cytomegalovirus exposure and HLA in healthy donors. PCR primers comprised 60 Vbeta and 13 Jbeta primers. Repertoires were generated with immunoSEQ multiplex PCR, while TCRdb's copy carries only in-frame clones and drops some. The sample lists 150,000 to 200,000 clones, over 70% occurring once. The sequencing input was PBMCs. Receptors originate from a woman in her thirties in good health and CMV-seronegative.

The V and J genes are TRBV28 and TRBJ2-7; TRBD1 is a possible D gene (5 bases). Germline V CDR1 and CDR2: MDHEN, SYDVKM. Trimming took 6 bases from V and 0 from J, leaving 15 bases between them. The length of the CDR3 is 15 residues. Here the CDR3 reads CASRPRGAPSYEQYF. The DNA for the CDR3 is TGTGCCAGCAGGCCTCGTGGGGCACCCTCCTACGAGCAGTACTTC.

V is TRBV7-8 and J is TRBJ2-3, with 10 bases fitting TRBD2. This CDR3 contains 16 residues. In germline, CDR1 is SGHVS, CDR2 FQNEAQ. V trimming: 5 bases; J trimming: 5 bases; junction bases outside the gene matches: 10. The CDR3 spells CASSRRLAGVEDTQYF. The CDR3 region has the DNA TGTGCCAGCAGCCGACGGCTAGCGGGAGTGGAAGATACGCAGTATTTT.

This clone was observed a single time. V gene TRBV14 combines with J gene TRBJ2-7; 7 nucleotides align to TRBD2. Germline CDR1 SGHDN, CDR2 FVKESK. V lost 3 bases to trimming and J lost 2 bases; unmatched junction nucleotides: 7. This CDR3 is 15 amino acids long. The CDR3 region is CASSQRVAGPYEQYF. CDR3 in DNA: TGTGCCAGCAGCCAGAGGGTAGCGGGCCCCTACGAGCAGTACTTC.

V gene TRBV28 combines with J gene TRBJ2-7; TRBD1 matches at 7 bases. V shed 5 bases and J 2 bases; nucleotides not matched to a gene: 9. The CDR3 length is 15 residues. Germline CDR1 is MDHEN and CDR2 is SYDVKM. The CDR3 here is CASSPQTGTTYEQYF. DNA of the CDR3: TGTGCCAGCAGTCCACAGACAGGGACCACCTACGAGCAGTACTTC.

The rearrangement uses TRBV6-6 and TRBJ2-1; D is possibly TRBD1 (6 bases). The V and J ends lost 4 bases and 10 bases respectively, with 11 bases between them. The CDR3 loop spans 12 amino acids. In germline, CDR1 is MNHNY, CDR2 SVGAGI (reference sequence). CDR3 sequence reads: CASSSGVREQFF. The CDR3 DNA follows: TGTGCCAGCAGTTCAGGGGTAAGGGAGCAGTTCTTC.

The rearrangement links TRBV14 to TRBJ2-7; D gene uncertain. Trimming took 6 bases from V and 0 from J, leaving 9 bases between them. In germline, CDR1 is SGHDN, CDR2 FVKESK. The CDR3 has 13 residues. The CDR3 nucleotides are TGTGCCAGCAGAATTACCGGCTCCTACGAGCAGTACTTC. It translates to CASRITGSYEQYF.

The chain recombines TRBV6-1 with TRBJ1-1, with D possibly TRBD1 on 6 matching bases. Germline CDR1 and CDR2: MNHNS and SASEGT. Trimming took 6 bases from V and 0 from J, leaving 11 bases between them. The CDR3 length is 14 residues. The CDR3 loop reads CASRWGHLNTEAFF. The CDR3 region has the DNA TGTGCCAGCAGGTGGGGACACCTGAACACTGAAGCTTTCTTT.

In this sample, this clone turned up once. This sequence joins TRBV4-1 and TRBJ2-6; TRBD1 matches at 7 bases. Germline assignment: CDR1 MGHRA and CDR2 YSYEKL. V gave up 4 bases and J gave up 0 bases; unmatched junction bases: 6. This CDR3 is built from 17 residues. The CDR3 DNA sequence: TGCGCCAGCAGCCGAGGGACAGCCGACTCTGGGGCCAACGTCCTGACTTTC. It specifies CASSRGTADSGANVLTF.

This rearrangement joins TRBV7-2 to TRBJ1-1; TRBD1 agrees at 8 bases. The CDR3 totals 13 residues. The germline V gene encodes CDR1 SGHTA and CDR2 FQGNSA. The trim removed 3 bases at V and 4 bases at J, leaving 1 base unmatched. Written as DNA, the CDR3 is TGTGCCAGCAGCTTCACAGGGGGCACTGAAGCTTTCTTT. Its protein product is CASSFTGGTEAFF.

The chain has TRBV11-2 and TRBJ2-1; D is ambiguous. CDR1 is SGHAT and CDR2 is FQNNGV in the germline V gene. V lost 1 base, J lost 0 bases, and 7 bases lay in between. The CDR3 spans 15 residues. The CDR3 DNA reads TGTGCCAGCAGCTTAGCCCGGGTCTCCTACAATGAGCAGTTCTTC. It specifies CASSLARVSYNEQFF.

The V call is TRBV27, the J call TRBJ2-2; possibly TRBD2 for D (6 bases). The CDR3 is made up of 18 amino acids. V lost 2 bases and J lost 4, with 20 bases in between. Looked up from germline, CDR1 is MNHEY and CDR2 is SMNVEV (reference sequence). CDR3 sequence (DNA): TGTGCCAGCAGTTTAGGAGCCTGGCGGGGATCGGGCACCGGGGAGCTGTTTTTT. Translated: CASSLGAWRGSGTGELFF.

The CDR3 nucleotides are TGTGCCAGCAGCTCGAGAGAGACAGGGGGGAACACTGAAGCTTTCTTT. Encoded protein: CASSSRETGGNTEAFF. This rearrangement joins TRBV7-9 to TRBJ1-1, with 9 bases fitting TRBD1. The CDR3 runs to 16 residues. The ends lost 4 bases at V and 1 base at J; junction bases unmatched: 7. The germline CDR1 and CDR2 sequences are SEHNR and FQNEAQ (reference sequence).

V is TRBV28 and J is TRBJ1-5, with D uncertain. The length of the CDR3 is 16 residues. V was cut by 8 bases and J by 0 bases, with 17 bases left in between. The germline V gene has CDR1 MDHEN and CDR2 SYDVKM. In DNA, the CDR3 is TGTGCCAGCGGTATCAACCGGGGTGTTAGCAATCAGCCCCAGCATTTT. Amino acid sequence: CASGINRGVSNQPQHF.

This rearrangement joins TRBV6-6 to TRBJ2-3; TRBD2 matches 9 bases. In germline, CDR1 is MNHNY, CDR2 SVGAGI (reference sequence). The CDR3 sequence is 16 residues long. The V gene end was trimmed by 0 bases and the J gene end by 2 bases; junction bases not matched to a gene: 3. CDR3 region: CASSYSAGGTTDTQYF. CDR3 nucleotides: TGTGCCAGCAGTTACTCGGCGGGGGGGACCACAGATACGCAGTATTTT.

Written as DNA, the CDR3 is TGTGCCAGCAGCCAAGACCATCTAGCGGGGGCCTACGAGCAGTACTTC. Translation: CASSQDHLAGAYEQYF. The chain joins TRBV14 to TRBJ2-7; 10 bases match TRBD2. Germline V gene lookup returns CDR1 SGHDN and CDR2 FVKESK. J gave up 2 bases and V 0 bases, and 4 bases lay outside the gene matches. This CDR3 comprises 16 residues.

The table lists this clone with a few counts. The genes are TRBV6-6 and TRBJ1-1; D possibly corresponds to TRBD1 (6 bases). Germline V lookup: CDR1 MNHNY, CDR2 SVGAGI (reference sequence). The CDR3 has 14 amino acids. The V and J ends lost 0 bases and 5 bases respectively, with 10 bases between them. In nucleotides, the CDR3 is TGTGCCAGCAGTTACTCCGAGGGGGGGACTGAAGCTTTCTTT. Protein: CASSYSEGGTEAFF.

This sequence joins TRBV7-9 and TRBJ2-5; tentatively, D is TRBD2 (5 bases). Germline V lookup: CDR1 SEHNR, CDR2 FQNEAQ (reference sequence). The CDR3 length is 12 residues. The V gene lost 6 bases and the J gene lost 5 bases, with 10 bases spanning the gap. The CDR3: CASSITGETQYF. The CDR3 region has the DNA TGTGCCAGCAGTATTACGGGGGAGACCCAGTACTTC.

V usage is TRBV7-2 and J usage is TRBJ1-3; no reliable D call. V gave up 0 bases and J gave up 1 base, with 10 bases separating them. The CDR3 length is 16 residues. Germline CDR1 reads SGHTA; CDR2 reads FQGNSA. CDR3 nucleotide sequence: TGTGCCAGCAGCTTAGCGCCGGTTTCATCTGGAAACACCATATATTTT. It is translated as CASSLAPVSSGNTIYF.

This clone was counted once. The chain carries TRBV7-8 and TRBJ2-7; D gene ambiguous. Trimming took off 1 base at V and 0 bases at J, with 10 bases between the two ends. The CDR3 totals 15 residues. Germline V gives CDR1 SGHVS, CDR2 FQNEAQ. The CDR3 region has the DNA TGTGCCAGCAGCTTAGACCCTACGAGCTCCTACGAGCAGTACTTC. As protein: CASSLDPTSSYEQYF.

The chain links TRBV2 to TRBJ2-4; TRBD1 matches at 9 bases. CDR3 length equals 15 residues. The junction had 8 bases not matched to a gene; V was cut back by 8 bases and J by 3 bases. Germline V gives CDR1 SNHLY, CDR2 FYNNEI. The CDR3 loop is CASLPQTGGKNIQYF. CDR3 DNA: TGTGCCAGCCTACCCCAGACAGGGGGCAAAAACATTCAGTACTTC. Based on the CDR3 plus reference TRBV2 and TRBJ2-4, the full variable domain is EPEVTQTPSHQVTQMGQEVILRCVPISNHLYFYWYRQILGQKVEFLVSFYNNEISEKSEIFDDQFSVERPDGSNFTLKIRSTKLEDSAMYFCASLPQTGGKNIQYFGAGTRLSVL.

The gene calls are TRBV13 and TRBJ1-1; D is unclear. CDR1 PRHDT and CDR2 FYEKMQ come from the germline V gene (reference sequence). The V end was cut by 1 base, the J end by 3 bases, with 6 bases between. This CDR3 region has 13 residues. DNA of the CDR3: TGTGCCAGCAGCTTAGCAGGATACACTGAAGCTTTCTTT. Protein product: CASSLAGYTEAFF.

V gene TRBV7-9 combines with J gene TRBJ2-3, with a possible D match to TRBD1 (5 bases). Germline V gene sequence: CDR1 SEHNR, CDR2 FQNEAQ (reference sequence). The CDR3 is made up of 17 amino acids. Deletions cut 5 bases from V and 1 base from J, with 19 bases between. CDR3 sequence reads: CASSPDRQTPGTDTQYF. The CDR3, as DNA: TGTGCCAGCAGCCCAGACCGACAGACTCCTGGCACAGATACGCAGTATTTT.

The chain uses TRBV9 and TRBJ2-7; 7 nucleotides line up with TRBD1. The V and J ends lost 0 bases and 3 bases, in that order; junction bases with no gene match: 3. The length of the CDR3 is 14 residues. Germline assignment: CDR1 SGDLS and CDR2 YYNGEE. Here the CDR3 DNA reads TGTGCCAGCAGCGTAGTAGGGGACAGCTACGAGCAGTACTTC. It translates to CASSVVGDSYEQYF.

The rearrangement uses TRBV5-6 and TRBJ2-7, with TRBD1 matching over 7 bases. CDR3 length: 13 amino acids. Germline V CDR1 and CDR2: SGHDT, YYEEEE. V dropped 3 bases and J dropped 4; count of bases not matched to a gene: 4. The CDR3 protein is CASSSGQPYEQYF. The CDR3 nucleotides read TGTGCCAGCAGCTCGGGACAGCCTTACGAGCAGTACTTC.

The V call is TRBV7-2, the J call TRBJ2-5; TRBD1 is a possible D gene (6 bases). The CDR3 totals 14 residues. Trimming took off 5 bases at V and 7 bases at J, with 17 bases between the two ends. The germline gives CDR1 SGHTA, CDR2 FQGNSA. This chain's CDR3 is CASSPPGARGTQYF. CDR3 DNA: TGTGCCAGCAGCCCGCCAGGGGCGAGGGGGACCCAGTACTTC.

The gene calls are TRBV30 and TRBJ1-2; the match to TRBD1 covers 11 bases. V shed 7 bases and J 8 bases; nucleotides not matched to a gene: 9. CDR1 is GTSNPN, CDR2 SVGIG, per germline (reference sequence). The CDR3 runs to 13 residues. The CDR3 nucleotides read TGTGCCTCTACAGGACAGGGGGCGCGCGGCTACACCTTC. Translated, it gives CASTGQGARGYTF.

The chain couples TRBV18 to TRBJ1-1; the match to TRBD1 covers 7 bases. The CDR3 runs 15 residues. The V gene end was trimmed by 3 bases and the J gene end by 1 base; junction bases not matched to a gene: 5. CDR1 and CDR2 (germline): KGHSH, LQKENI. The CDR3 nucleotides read TGTGCCAGCTCACCGCAGGGGGTGTGGAACACTGAAGCTTTCTTT. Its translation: CASSPQGVWNTEAFF.

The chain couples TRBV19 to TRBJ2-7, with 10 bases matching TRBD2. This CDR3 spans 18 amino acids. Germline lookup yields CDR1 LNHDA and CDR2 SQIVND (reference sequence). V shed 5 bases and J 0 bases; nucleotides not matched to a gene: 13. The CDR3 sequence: CASSGAGLAVLDSYEQYF. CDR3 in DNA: TGTGCCAGTAGTGGGGCCGGACTAGCGGTCCTCGACTCCTACGAGCAGTACTTC.

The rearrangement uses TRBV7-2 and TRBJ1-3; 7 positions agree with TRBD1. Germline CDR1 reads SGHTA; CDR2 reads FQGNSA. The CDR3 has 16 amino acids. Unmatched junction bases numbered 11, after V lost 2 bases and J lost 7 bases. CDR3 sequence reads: CASSLSATGIDNTIYF. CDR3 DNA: TGTGCCAGCAGCTTATCAGCGACAGGGATTGACAACACCATATATTTT.

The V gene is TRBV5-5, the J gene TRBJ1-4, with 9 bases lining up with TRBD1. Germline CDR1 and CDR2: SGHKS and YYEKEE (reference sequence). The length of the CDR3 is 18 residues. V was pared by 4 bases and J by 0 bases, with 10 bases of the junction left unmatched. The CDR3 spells CASSDRGTGRATNEKLFF. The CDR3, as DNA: TGTGCCAGCAGCGACCGCGGGACAGGGCGAGCAACTAATGAAAAACTGTTTTTT.

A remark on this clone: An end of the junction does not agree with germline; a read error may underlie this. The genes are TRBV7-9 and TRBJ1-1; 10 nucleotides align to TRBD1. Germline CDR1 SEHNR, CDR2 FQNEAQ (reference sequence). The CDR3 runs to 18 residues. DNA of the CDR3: TGTTCCAGCAGCTTAGTTCGAGACAGGGGGCGCGGGGACACTGAAGCTTTCTTT. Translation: CSSSLVRDRGRGDTEAFF.

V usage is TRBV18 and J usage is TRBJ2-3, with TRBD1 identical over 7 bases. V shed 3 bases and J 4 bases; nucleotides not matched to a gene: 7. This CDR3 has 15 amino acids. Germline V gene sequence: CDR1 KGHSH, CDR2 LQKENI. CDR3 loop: CASSPGTAMADTQYF. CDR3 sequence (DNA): TGTGCCAGCTCACCCGGGACAGCTATGGCAGATACGCAGTATTTT.